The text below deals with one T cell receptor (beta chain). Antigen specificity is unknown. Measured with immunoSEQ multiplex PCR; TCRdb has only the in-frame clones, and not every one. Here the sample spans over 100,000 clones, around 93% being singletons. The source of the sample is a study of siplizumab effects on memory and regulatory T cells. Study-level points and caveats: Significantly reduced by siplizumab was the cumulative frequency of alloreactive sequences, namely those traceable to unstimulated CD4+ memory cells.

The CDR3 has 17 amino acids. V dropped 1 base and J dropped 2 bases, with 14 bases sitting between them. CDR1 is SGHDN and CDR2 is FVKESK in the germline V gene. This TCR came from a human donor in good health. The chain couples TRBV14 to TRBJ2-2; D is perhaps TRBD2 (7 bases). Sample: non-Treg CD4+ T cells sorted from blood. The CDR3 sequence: CASSQAGGRPNTGELFF. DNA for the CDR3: TGTGCCAGCAGCCAAGCCGGGGGGCGTCCTAACACCGGGGAGCTGTTTTTT.